This TCR beta chain was captured in a study of blood T cells in healthy people across ages (dated by TCRdb to the mid-2010s). In terms of the full investigation: Template switching captured roughly one uniquely barcoded TCR beta cDNA molecule per two T cells in model experiments. The study measured age-related changes in TCR beta repertoire diversity using deep sequencing normalized with unique cDNA molecular identifiers. Four age groups were formed from the donors: young (average about 16 years), middle-aged (around 40), aged (around 62) and long-lived (approximately 78). To avoid experimental bias, donors of different ages were distributed randomly across sequencing lanes. The study analyzed two additional independent replicas of 1 million unique cDNA reads from the same blood draw for two donors, one aged 18 to 30 and one aged 80 or older. The study at large found these results: Estimates of total diversity based on one million sequenced T cells were considered lower bounds and underestimates. Observed TCR beta diversity per million T cells fell roughly linearly with age, and a significant reduction was already apparent by age around 40. The long-lived group showed more naive CD4+ T cells, fewer expanded clones and increased TCR diversity than the aged group, suggesting age selection. Bulk unsorted PBMC profiling prevented conclusive comparison of naive and antigen-experienced compartments. The percentage of naive T cells measured by flow cytometry correlated strongly with observed TCR beta diversity. Donor CMV infection status was unknown, potentially confounding age-related changes in expanded clonotypes.

The library was produced with 5' RACE. The instrument was an Illumina HiSeq 2500. A second PCR of roughly 6 to 12 cycles was performed with a sample-barcoded 5' primer and a J-beta primer mix. A template-switch 5' adaptor carrying 12 random nucleotides introduced a unique molecular identifier onto each TCR beta cDNA molecule. Each sample yielded at least 3 million CDR3-containing paired-end reads. First-strand cDNA was synthesized from all RNA with the Mint cDNA synthesis kit, primed by a TRBC-specific oligonucleotide. All cDNA was treated with uracil-DNA glycosylase and then went through a first 18-cycle PCR with the universal primers M1SS and BC2_uni_R. Concerning the study's data processing: For normalization, 1 million high-quality reads, each with a distinct molecular identifier, were randomly selected from each sample. Instead of being binned into consensus sequences, reads that shared molecular identifiers were thrown out. CDR3 identification, clonotype clustering and error correction used MiTCR with a Q25 quality threshold and the strictest error-elimination algorithm. A nonparametric unseen species model using Euler transformation provided a lower-bound estimate of total TCR beta diversity. TCRdb itself trimmed the public reads at Q25 with fastp, ran MiXCR and retained productive beta chains. Rows are combined by CDR3 protein, so each entry shows the most common genes and DNA. The V and J calls were not made by the authors but by TCRdb's processing. Here the sample has approximately 940,000 distinct CDR3 sequences; 40% to 60% occur a single time. 13% of the sample is in the top ten clones.

The 39 donors, aged 6 to 90 years, were systemically healthy Caucasian individuals from Russia. Around 10 milliliters of peripheral blood were collected from each donor into EDTA-treated Vacutainer tubes. PBMCs were isolated by Ficoll-Paque density-gradient centrifugation, with at least 7 million obtained per sample. Trizol reagent was used to extract total RNA from PBMCs, with at least 5 micrograms per sample. For every donor, an aliquot of PBMCs went through flow cytometry to measure the percentages of naive CD45RAhigh/CD27high T cells. This clonotype occurred a few times. Its binding antigen is unknown. No clone much larger than this one lies a single base away; base qualities are absent. The sample consisted of blood. This TCR came from a man aged 30 to 39 in good health.

The nucleotide sequence is given as TGCAGTGCTAGAAGTAGCGGGGGGGCTAGGAGCTCCTACAATGAGCAGTTCTTC. Translated, it reads CSARSSGGARSSYNEQFF. Here the chain combines TRBV20-1 and TRBJ2-1; 11 bases in the junction line up with TRBD2. From the germline V gene (reference sequence), CDR1 is DFQATT and CDR2 is SNEGSKA. Clipping removes 2 bases from V and 0 bases from J, with 9 as the unmatched junction base count. Including cysteine and phenylalanine, the CDR3 has 18 amino acids. Only CDR3 DNA remains: 54 bases, in frame from the first base.